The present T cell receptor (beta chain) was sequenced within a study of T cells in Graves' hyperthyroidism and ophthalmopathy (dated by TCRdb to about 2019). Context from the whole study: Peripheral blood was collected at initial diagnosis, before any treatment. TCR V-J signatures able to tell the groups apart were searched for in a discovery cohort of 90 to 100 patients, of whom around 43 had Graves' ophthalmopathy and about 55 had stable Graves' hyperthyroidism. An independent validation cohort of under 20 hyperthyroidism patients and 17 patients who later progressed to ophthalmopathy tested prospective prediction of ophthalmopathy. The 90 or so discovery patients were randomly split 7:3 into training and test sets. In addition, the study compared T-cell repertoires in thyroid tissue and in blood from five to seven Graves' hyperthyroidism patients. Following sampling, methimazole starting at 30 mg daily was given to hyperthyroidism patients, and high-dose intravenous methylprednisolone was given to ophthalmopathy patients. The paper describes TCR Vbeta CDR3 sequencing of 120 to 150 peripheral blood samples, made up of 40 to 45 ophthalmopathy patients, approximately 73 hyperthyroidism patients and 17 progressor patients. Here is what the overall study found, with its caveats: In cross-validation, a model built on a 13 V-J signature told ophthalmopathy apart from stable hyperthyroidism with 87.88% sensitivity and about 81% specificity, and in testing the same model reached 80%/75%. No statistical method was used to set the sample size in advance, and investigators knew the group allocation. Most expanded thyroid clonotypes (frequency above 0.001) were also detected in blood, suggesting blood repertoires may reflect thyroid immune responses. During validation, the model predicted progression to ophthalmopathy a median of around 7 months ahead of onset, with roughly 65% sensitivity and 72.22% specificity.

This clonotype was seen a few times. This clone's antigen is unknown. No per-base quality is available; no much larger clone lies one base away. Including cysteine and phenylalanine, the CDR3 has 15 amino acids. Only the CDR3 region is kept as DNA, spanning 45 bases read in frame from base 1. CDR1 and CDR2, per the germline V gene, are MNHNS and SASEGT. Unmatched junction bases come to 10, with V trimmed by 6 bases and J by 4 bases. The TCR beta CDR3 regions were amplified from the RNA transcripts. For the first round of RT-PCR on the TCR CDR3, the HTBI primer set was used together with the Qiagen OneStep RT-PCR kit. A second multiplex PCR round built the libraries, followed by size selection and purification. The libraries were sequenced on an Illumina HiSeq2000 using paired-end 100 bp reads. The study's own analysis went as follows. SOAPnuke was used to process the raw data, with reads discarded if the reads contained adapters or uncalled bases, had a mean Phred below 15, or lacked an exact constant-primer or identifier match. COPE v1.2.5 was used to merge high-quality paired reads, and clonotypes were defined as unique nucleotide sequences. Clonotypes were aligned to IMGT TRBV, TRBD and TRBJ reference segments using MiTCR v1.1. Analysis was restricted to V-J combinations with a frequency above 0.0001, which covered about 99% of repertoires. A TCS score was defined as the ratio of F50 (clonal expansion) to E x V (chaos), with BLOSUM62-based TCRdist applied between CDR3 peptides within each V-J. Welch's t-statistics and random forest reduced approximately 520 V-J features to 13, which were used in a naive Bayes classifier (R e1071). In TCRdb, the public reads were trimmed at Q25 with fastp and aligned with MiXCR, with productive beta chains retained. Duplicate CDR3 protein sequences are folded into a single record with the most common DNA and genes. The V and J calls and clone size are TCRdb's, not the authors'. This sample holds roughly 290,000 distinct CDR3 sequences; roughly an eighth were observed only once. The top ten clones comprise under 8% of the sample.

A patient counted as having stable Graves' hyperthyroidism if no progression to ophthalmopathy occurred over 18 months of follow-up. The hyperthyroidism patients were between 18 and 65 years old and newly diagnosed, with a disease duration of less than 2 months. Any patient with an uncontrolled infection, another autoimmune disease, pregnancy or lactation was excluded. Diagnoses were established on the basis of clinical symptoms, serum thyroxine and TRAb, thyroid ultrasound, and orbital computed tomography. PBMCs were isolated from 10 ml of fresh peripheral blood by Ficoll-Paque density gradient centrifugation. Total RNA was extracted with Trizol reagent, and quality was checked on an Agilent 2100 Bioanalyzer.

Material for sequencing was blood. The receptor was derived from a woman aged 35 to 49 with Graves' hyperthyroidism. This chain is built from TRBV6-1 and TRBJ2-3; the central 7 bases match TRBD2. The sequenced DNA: TGTGCCAGCAGGCATTGGGGGGGGGAGGCAGATACGCAGTATTTT. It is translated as CASRHWGGEADTQYF.